The 14 T cell receptor beta chains in this list originate from one sample, sequenced in a study of quantifying T cell responses using KT2 cells. Study-wide context: RNA was reverse transcribed with TCR alpha and beta constant-region primers.

Each cDNA got a UMI-containing oligo ligated at its 3' end. First-round PCR used about 4 cycles and beta primers RC1.1 and RC1.2 covering TRBC1 and TRBC2. TCRdb reanalysed the UMI-ligation and nested PCR reads using MiXCR and keeps one entry per CDR3 protein. Here the sample spans about 33,000 distinct CDR3 sequences, 10% being singletons. What was sequenced was PBMCs spiked with cells of the T cell clone KT2. The receptors stem from a human donor.

This clonotype has at least ten counts. The chain is built from TRBV19 and TRBJ1-1, with D unclear. The CDR3 runs 14 residues. The V gene's germline CDR1 is LNHDA and CDR2 SQIVND (reference sequence). V lost 3 bases and J lost 1, with 9 bases in between. CDR3 protein: CASSIRVRNTEAFF. DNA of the CDR3: TGTGCCAGTAGTATTAGGGTCCGGAACACTGAAGCTTTCTTT.

This clonotype has just a few counts. V usage is TRBV6-1 and J usage is TRBJ2-7; TRBD2 agrees at 11 bases. The germline V gene has CDR1 MNHNS and CDR2 SASEGT. Germline trimming cut 8 bases from V and 4 bases from J; bases unmatched to any gene: 4. This CDR3 is 13 amino acids long. The CDR3 DNA sequence: TGTGCCAGCGTCCGGACTAGCGGGTACGAGCAGTACTTC. This gives the protein CASVRTSGYEQYF.

This clonotype occurred a few times. The chain has TRBV6-2 or TRBV6-3 and TRBJ2-7, with 8 bases that match TRBD1. Germline V gene sequence: CDR1 MNHEY, CDR2 SVGEGT. CDR3 length: 15 amino acids. V shed 5 bases and J 3 bases; nucleotides not matched to a gene: 9. CDR3 protein: CASSVTGTGFYEQYF. The CDR3 DNA is TGTGCCAGCAGTGTCACCGGGACAGGATTCTACGAGCAGTACTTC.

The chain joins TRBV11-2 to TRBJ2-5; D is undetermined. The germline V gene has CDR1 SGHAT and CDR2 FQNNGV. This CDR3 comprises 13 residues. The V end was cut by 1 base, the J end by 2 bases, with 5 bases between. The DNA for the CDR3 is TGTGCCAGCAGCTTAGCCAGGCAAGAGACCCAGTACTTC. Protein product: CASSLARQETQYF.

This clonotype was observed many times. This chain uses TRBV7-9 with TRBJ1-1, with D perhaps matching TRBD1 (6 bases). Trimming removed 3 bases at V and 7 bases at J, with 15 bases between. The germline V gene has CDR1 SEHNR and CDR2 FQNEAQ (reference sequence). The CDR3 sequence is 14 residues long. The CDR3 DNA sequence: TGTGCCAGCAGCTTGGGACAAGGAGCCTATGAAGCTTTCTTT. Residues: CASSLGQGAYEAFF.

This clonotype was counted at least ten times. DNA of the CDR3: TGTGCCAGCAGTGAATTGGAGCGAGCGCTGGGGGACATTCAGTACTTC. It encodes CASSELERALGDIQYF. This chain joins TRBV2 and TRBJ2-4, with D perhaps TRBD1 or TRBD2 (5 bases each). The germline V gene has CDR1 SNHLY and CDR2 FYNNEI. The CDR3 runs 16 residues. Trimming shortened V by 2 bases and J by 8 bases, and 19 bases separated the two germline ends. Drawing the rest from reference TRBV2 and TRBJ2-4, the complete variable domain is EPEVTQTPSHQVTQMGQEVILRCVPISNHLYFYWYRQILGQKVEFLVSFYNNEISEKSEIFDDQFSVERPDGSNFTLKIRSTKLEDSAMYFCASSELERALGDIQYFGAGTRLSVL.

The rearrangement links TRBV25-1 to TRBJ1-3; D perhaps matches TRBD1 (5 bases). The length of the CDR3 is 16 residues. Germline CDR1 MGHDK, CDR2 SYGVNS. V lost 3 bases to trimming and J lost 0 bases, with 12 bases between them. CDR3 sequence reads: CASSDIGADSGNTIYF. For the CDR3, the DNA is TGTGCCAGCAGTGATATTGGGGCCGACTCTGGAAACACCATATATTTT.

This clonotype was seen ten or more times. The J gene is TRBJ2-3, the V gene TRBV29-1, with D perhaps TRBD1 (5 bases). The germline V gene has CDR1 SQVTM and CDR2 ANQGSEA. This CDR3 has 12 amino acids. The V gene lost 8 bases and the J gene lost 5 bases, with 14 bases spanning the gap. In DNA, the CDR3 is TGCAGCTTAGGGGATCCGGGAGATACGCAGTATTTT. This codes for CSLGDPGDTQYF.

This chain uses TRBV20-1 with TRBJ1-1; maybe TRBD1 (5 bases). Per germline, CDR1 DFQATT and CDR2 SNEGSKA (reference sequence). The CDR3 has 15 amino acids. The V end lost 2 bases, the J end lost 4 bases, and 17 bases lay between the germline ends. The chain's CDR3 is CSARTGGRRATEAFF. CDR3 nucleotide sequence: TGCAGTGCTAGAACCGGGGGGAGAAGGGCCACTGAAGCTTTCTTT.

This chain's CDR3 is CSASEKSYHEQYF. The CDR3 DNA reads TGCAGTGCTAGCGAAAAGAGCTATCACGAGCAGTACTTC. This sequence joins TRBV20-1 and TRBJ2-7, with unresolved D. The CDR3 is made up of 13 amino acids. The germline CDR1 and CDR2 sequences are DFQATT and SNEGSKA (reference sequence). V lost 3 bases to trimming and J lost 5 bases, with 14 bases between them.

In the case of this clonotype: The junction shows a germline mismatch at one end, possibly a read error. The rearrangement uses TRBV29-1 and TRBJ2-1, with 9 bases aligning to TRBD2. Germline values: CDR1 SQVTM, CDR2 ANQGSEA. This CDR3 comprises 12 residues. The CDR3 loop is CSVEDPSGGSVF. The CDR3 DNA reads TGCAGCGTTGAAGATCCCAGCGGGGGGTCGGTCTTC.

A remark on this clonotype: This may stem from a read error, because a much larger clone lies one nucleotide away. The J gene is TRBJ1-5, the V gene TRBV20-1; possibly TRBD1 for D (6 bases). Germline lookup yields CDR1 DFQATT and CDR2 SNEGSKA (reference sequence). The V and J ends lost 3 bases and 2 bases respectively, with 11 bases between them. This CDR3 is 14 amino acids long. The CDR3 nucleotides read TGCAGTGCTAGCCAGGGGTCGCGCAATCAGCCCCAGCATTTT. Amino acid sequence: CSASQGSRNQPQHF.

The V call is TRBV7-9, the J call TRBJ2-7; TRBD1 is a possible D gene (6 bases). This CDR3 is built from 14 residues. V was cut by 5 bases and J by 1 base, with 12 bases left in between. CDR1 SEHNR and CDR2 FQNEAQ come from the germline V gene (reference sequence). Written as DNA, the CDR3 is TGTGCCAGCAGCGGATTCGGACAGTCCTACGAGCAGTACTTC. Translation gives CASSGFGQSYEQYF.

The rearrangement joins TRBV7-6 to TRBJ2-7; no clear D gene. Germline V CDR1 and CDR2: SGHVS, FNYEAQ. The CDR3 runs to 10 residues. V lost 6 bases to trimming and J lost 4 bases, with 4 bases between them. The CDR3, as DNA: TGTGCCAGCAGACCATACGAGCAGTACTTC. This sequence encodes CASRPYEQYF.